This T cell receptor (beta chain) comes out of a study of blood T cell repertoires in COVID-19. Trimming removed 4 bases from V and 2 bases from J, with 14 bases in between. The CDR3 totals 14 residues. In germline, CDR1 is SQVTM, CDR2 ANQGSEA. In the study's own analysis: Reference gene primers were amplified, and this amplification served to estimate nucleated cell counts. Produced via immunoSEQ multiplex PCR; TCRdb's table is partial and in-frame only. The DNA was the basis for D and trimming; V, J and clone size are from that table. The data hold about 190,000 clones, with approximately 84% observed a single time.

This TCR derives from a woman in her seventies with active or convalescent COVID-19. Sequenced sample: peripheral blood. This chain connects TRBV29-1 to TRBJ1-2; D is undetermined. DNA for the CDR3: TGCAGCGTTGGAAGCGACCAGAGCAACTATGGCTACACCTTC. Translating it yields CSVGSDQSNYGYTF.